Following are 8 T cell receptor beta chains from one sample sequenced in a study of blood T cell repertoires in COVID-19. Profiling relied on immunoSEQ multiplex PCR, and the TCRdb table lists in-frame clones only, not all of them. The table shows roughly 150,000 clones, with about 80% occurring only once. The sequenced sample was peripheral blood. The receptors come from a woman older than 75 with acute or convalescent COVID-19.

The chain couples TRBV4-3 to TRBJ2-2; 15 bases line up with TRBD2. The trim removed 1 base at V and 7 bases at J, leaving 10 bases unmatched. The CDR3 sequence is 19 residues long. Germline assignment: CDR1 LGHNA and CDR2 YSLEER. The CDR3 loop reads CASSQGSGLAGGRVGELFF. The CDR3 DNA reads TGCGCCAGCAGCCAAGGCTCGGGACTAGCGGGGGGCCGCGTCGGGGAGCTGTTTTTT.

DNA of the CDR3: TGTGCCAGCAGTTACTCTACAACGGGGTTAAACATTCAGTACTTC. It encodes CASSYSTTGLNIQYF. V and J are TRBV6-2 or TRBV6-3 and TRBJ2-4; D possibly corresponds to TRBD2 (5 bases). CDR1 and CDR2 (germline): MNHEY, SVGEGT. V lost 0 bases, J lost 6 bases, and 12 bases lay in between. The CDR3 consists of 15 residues.

This rearrangement joins TRBV7-2 to TRBJ2-3; 12 positions agree with TRBD2. The CDR3 is 19 residues long. Germline loops: CDR1 SGHTA, CDR2 FQGNSA. Trimming at V came to 4 bases and at J to 6 bases, leaving 17 bases not matched to a gene. CDR3 sequence reads: CASSSQGLAGGFRRDTQYF. The CDR3 DNA is TGTGCCAGCAGCTCTCAGGGCCTAGCGGGAGGGTTCAGGAGGGATACGCAGTATTTT.

The V and J genes are TRBV7-2 and TRBJ2-3; a possible D gene is TRBD2 (5 bases). The V gene lost 3 bases and the J gene lost 3 bases, with 7 bases spanning the gap. CDR1 and CDR2 (germline): SGHTA, FQGNSA. This CDR3 contains 13 residues. Here the CDR3 reads CASSFTGTDTQYF. CDR3 DNA: TGTGCCAGCAGCTTTACGGGGACAGATACGCAGTATTTT.

V gene TRBV9 combines with J gene TRBJ1-2, with 7 positions matching TRBD1. Per germline, CDR1 SGDLS and CDR2 YYNGEE. CDR3 length: 12 residues. The V segment lost 4 bases and the J segment 5 bases; nucleotides outside the gene matches: 2. Here the CDR3 reads CASSPGGYGYTF. DNA of the CDR3: TGTGCCAGCAGCCCAGGGGGTTATGGCTACACCTTC.

The chain links TRBV11-2 to TRBJ2-3; 12 bases map to TRBD2. Looked up from germline, CDR1 is SGHAT and CDR2 is FQNNGV. CDR3 length: 15 residues. V shed 5 bases, J shed 6 bases, and the junction held 6 bases outside the gene matches. The CDR3 loop reads CASSRLAGVSDTQYF. CDR3 bases: TGTGCCAGCAGCCGACTAGCGGGAGTATCGGATACGCAGTATTTT.

The J gene is TRBJ2-3, the V gene TRBV5-1, with 13 positions matching TRBD2. The CDR3 is made up of 16 amino acids. Germline-derived CDR1 and CDR2 are SGHRS and YFSETQ. V gave up 5 bases and J gave up 3 bases; unmatched junction bases: 6. The CDR3 spells CASRVGLAGRTDTQYF. The CDR3 region has the DNA TGCGCCAGCAGGGTGGGACTAGCGGGACGAACAGATACGCAGTATTTT.

This clone was counted a few times. V is TRBV7-2 and J is TRBJ1-6; TRBD1 matches 12 bases. This CDR3 spans 14 amino acids. Germline V gene lookup returns CDR1 SGHTA and CDR2 FQGNSA. J was trimmed by 10 bases and V by 5 bases; bases with no gene match: 3. Written as DNA, the CDR3 is TGTGCCAGCAGCCAGGGGACAGGGGGCTCACCCCTCCACTTT. Amino acids: CASSQGTGGSPLHF. Filled out from reference TRBV7-2 and TRBJ1-6, the complete variable domain reads GAGVSQSPSNKVTEKGKDVELRCDPISGHTALYWYRQSLGQGLEFLIYFQGNSAPDKSGLPSDRFSAERTGGSVSTLTIQRTQQEDSAVYLCASSQGTGGSPLHFGNGTRLTVT.